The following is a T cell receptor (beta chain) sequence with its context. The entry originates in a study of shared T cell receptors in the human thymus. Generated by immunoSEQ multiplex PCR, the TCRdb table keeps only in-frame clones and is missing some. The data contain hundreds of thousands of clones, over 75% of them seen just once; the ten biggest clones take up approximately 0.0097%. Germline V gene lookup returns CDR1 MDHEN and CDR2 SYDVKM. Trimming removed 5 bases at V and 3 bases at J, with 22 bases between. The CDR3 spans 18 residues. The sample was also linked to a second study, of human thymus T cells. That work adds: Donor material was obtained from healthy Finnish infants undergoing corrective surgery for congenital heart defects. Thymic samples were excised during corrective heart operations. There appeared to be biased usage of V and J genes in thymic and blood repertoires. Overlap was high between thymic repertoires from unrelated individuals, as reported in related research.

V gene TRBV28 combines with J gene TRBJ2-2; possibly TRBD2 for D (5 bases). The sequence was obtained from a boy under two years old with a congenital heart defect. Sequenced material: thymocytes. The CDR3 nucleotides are TGTGCCAGCAGTCCCATCCATGCCGGGAAGTGGCACACCGGGGAGCTGTTTTTT. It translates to CASSPIHAGKWHTGELFF.